The following is a T cell receptor (beta chain) sequence with its context. This sample is part of a study of shared clonotypes between healthy human individuals. In the study's own analysis: ImmunoSEQ supplied junction-only sequences lacking quality scores, so filtering was different. Sequencing was performed with immunoSEQ multiplex PCR; in TCRdb, only in-frame clones are kept and a portion is missing. That table furnishes V, J and clone size, whereas the DNA furnished D and trimming. Of about 480,000 clones listed, about 79% are singletons. Germline V CDR1 and CDR2: SGHNT, YYREEE (reference sequence). CDR3 size: 15 residues. The J segment lost 2 bases and the V segment lost 4 bases, leaving 6 bases of the junction unmatched.

The sample comprised PBMCs. This clonotype originated in a woman between 40 and 55 years old in good health. Some clones in this sample may be carry-over from other donors' samples. This chain links TRBV5-4 with TRBJ2-5; 9 bases match TRBD2. The CDR3 DNA is TGTGCCAGCAGCCACCTAGCGGGGCTGCAAGAGACCCAGTACTTC. It translates to CASSHLAGLQETQYF.